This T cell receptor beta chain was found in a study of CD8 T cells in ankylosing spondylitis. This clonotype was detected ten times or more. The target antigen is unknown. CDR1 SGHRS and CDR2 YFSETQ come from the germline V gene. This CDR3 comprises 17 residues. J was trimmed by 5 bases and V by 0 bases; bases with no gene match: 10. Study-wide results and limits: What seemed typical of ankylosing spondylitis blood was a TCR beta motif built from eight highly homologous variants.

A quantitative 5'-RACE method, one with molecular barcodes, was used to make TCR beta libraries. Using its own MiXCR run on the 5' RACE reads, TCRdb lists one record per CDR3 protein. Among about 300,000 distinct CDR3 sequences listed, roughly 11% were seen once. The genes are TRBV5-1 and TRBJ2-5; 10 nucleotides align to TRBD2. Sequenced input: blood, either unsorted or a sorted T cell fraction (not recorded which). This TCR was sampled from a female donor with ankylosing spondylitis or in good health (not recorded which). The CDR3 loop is CASSLGTSGNVIETQYF. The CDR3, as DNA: TGCGCCAGCAGCTTGGGTACTAGCGGGAATGTGATTGAGACCCAGTACTTC.